These T cell receptor beta chains were read from a single sample in a study of metastatic and nonmetastatic thyroid tumors. TCRdb reprocessed the PCR reads using MiXCR. The data contain just over 20,000 clones, around 12% of them seen just once; the ten biggest clones take up around 22%. Sequenced sample: blood. The receptors shown here come from a female donor with papillary thyroid cancer or a benign thyroid nodule (not recorded which). Some clones in this sample may be carry-over from other donors' samples. CDR3s leave out the opening cysteine and the closing phenylalanine or tryptophan. D genes are given only for firm matches.

v_gene	d_gene	j_gene	CDR3aa
TRBV13	TRBD2	TRBJ2-7	ASSPGTSGSHEQY
TRBV28	.	TRBJ1-1	ASSLGGARTEAF
TRBV25-1	.	TRBJ1-6	ASRLQNSPLH
TRBV4-2	TRBD2	TRBJ2-1	ASSPPTSGSYNEQF
TRBV11-2	.	TRBJ1-2	ASSLEGYGYT
TRBV6-4	.	TRBJ2-2	ASTPTPGTGELF
TRBV12-3/TRBV12-4	.	TRBJ1-5	ASSPSIGNQPQH
TRBV24-1	.	TRBJ2-6	ATSGVIGSNVLT
TRBV28	.	TRBJ1-1	ASSLWGGVEAF
TRBV30	.	TRBJ1-5	AWSLYSNQPQH
TRBV10-3	.	TRBJ1-2	AISDSGAYGYT
TRBV7-9	.	TRBJ2-7	ASRSGPDYEQY
TRBV9	TRBD1	TRBJ1-3	ASSVDGGTASGNTIY
TRBV28	.	TRBJ1-2	ASSPVARGNYGYT
TRBV13	TRBD1	TRBJ1-2	ASSPGTGGGYT
TRBV6-1	.	TRBJ2-7	ASSPRYEQY